This entry is about one T cell receptor beta chain. This entry is derived from a study of PD-1 blockade in mismatch repair-deficient tumors. Trimming took off 5 bases at V and 1 base at J, with 12 bases between the two ends. Germline loops: CDR1 SGHRS, CDR2 YFSETQ. The CDR3 has 15 amino acids. Clones were read by immunoSEQ multiplex PCR, and TCRdb kept only the in-frame ones, dropping some. There are about 49,000 clones in the sample; 77% occur only once, and roughly 3.3% lies in the top ten. The TCR comes from an adult with mismatch repair-deficient cancer. Here the sequenced sample was PBMCs, taken before pembrolizumab treatment. The chain joins TRBV5-1 to TRBJ2-2; no clear D. The CDR3 sequence: CASSISIGNTGELFF. As DNA, the CDR3 is TGCGCCAGCAGTATTAGTATCGGGAACACCGGGGAGCTGTTTTTT.